The 5 T cell receptor beta chains below all came from one sample that was sequenced in a study of CD8+ T cells in alopecia areata. Following RNA extraction, reverse transcription yielded cDNA that acted as the sequencing template. Some clones are missing from TCRdb's copy, which holds only in-frame ones; the method was immunoSEQ multiplex PCR. The data hold more than 140,000 clones, with around 83% observed a single time. Stated treatment: oral pan-JAK inhibitor, 5-10 mg twice daily. This sample comprised CD8+ T cells sorted from blood, obtained at week 4, from a patient treated with tofacitinib. All receptors derive from a human donor with alopecia areata.

V is TRBV4-1 and J is TRBJ1-2, with D maybe TRBD1 (5 bases). This CDR3 contains 11 residues. The germline V gene encodes CDR1 MGHRA and CDR2 YSYEKL. Trimming removed 6 bases from V and 8 bases from J, with 10 bases in between. CDR3 in amino acids: CASSGTSGYTF. The CDR3 nucleotides read TGCGCCAGCAGTGGGACGTCGGGCTACACCTTC.

CDR3 nucleotides: TGTGCCAGCAGTGGGGGGACAGGGAACTACGGGGAGCAGTACTTC. Translating gives CASSGGTGNYGEQYF. The chain combines TRBV27 with TRBJ2-7; TRBD1 matches 9 bases. Per germline, CDR1 MNHEY and CDR2 SMNVEV (reference sequence). With 5 bases clipped from V and 7 bases from J, the junction kept 12 bases outside the gene matches. The CDR3 length is 15 residues.

As DNA, the CDR3 is TGCAGCGTTGAAAGTGAGTCGACTAGCGGAGACTACGAGCAGTACTTC. Translation gives CSVESESTSGDYEQYF. The chain combines TRBV29-1 with TRBJ2-7, with 9 nucleotides matching TRBD2. The junction had 11 bases not matched to a gene; V was cut back by 2 bases and J by 3 bases. CDR1 is SQVTM and CDR2 is ANQGSEA in the germline V gene. CDR3 length: 16 amino acids.

The CDR3, as DNA: TGTGCCAGCAGCCCCGAGACCCGAAGACTAGCGATCACAGATACGCAGTATTTT. Amino acids: CASSPETRRLAITDTQYF. The chain couples TRBV7-2 to TRBJ2-3, with 8 bases lining up with TRBD2. Germline CDR1 is SGHTA and CDR2 is FQGNSA. This CDR3 spans 18 amino acids. J was trimmed by 2 bases and V by 5 bases; bases with no gene match: 15.

On this clone itself: Other DNA variants within this sample encode the same CDR3. The chain employs TRBV12-5 and TRBJ2-1; maybe TRBD2 (5 bases). This CDR3 comprises 12 residues. Looked up from germline, CDR1 is LGHNT and CDR2 is FRNRAP. Deletions cut 2 bases from V and 7 bases from J, with 6 bases between. CDR3 DNA sequence: TGTGCTAGTGGTTTGCCGGGGAATGAGCAGTTCTTC. This translates into CASGLPGNEQFF.